The 13 T cell receptor beta chains reported below all come from one sample, sequenced in a study of graft-versus-host responses after intestinal transplantation. The table came from immunoSEQ multiplex PCR; TCRdb's copy has only in-frame clones and leaves some out. In the table there are 84,000 or so clones, more than 75% of which are singletons. The antigens of these receptors remain unknown. Sequenced here: unstimulated CD8+ T cells sorted from spleen or lymph node cells, sampled before transplant. The receptors originated from a human donor who was the organ donor for an intestinal transplant.

The chain is built from TRBV9 and TRBJ2-7, with D unclear. The V and J ends lost 0 bases and 2 bases respectively, with 9 bases between them. The CDR3 runs 14 residues. CDR1 is SGDLS and CDR2 is YYNGEE in the germline V gene. Here the CDR3 DNA reads TGTGCCAGCAGCGTAGAGCCAGCCGCCTACGAGCAGTACTTC. Translated, it gives CASSVEPAAYEQYF. The full variable domain, completed using reference TRBV9 and TRBJ2-7, is DSGVTQTPKHLITATGQRVTLRCSPRSGDLSVYWYQQSLDQGLQFLIQYYNGEERAKGNILERFSAQQFPDLHSELNLSSLELGDSALYFCASSVEPAAYEQYFGPGTRLTVT.

This clone occurred once. The chain employs TRBV4-1 and TRBJ1-3; perhaps TRBD1 as D (5 bases). Trimming removed 3 bases from V and 0 bases from J, with 15 bases in between. The germline V gene encodes CDR1 MGHRA and CDR2 YSYEKL. The CDR3 has 17 amino acids. The CDR3 coding sequence is TGCGCCAGCAGCCACCCCGGGACCCCGAGCTCTGGAAACACCATATATTTT. Its protein product is CASSHPGTPSSGNTIYF.

V usage is TRBV27 and J usage is TRBJ2-7, with D hard to call. CDR3 length: 15 residues. The germline V gene has CDR1 MNHEY and CDR2 SMNVEV (reference sequence). V was pared by 2 bases and J by 7 bases, with 18 bases between. The CDR3 region has the DNA TGTGCCAGCAGTTTAACGTACGCGGCCTCCGGGGAGCAGTACTTC. It encodes CASSLTYAASGEQYF.

The CDR3 nucleotides are TGTGCCAGCAGCTTGGGTCCGGGGGCCGCTGAAGCTTTCTTT. As protein: CASSLGPGAAEAFF. The V call is TRBV5-4, the J call TRBJ1-1; D is perhaps TRBD1 (6 bases). The V and J ends lost 0 bases and 6 bases respectively, with 12 bases between them. Per germline, CDR1 SGHNT and CDR2 YYREEE (reference sequence). The CDR3 runs to 14 residues.

The V call is TRBV4-1, the J call TRBJ2-1; 7 positions agree with TRBD1. The V gene end was trimmed by 5 bases and the J gene end by 0 bases; junction bases not matched to a gene: 4. This CDR3 is 15 amino acids long. Per germline, CDR1 MGHRA and CDR2 YSYEKL. CDR3 DNA: TGCGCCAGCAGCGCTCACAGGGGCTCCTACAATGAGCAGTTCTTC. Its translation: CASSAHRGSYNEQFF.

The chain recombines TRBV5-6 with TRBJ1-2, with a weak D call TRBD1 (5 bases). The V gene lost 5 bases and the J gene lost 1 base, with 18 bases spanning the gap. Germline V lookup: CDR1 SGHDT, CDR2 YYEEEE. CDR3 size: 16 residues. The chain's CDR3 is CASSKKLLTDNYGYTF. The DNA of the CDR3 is TGTGCCAGCAGTAAAAAATTGCTGACAGATAACTATGGCTACACCTTC.

The chain is built from TRBV29-1 and TRBJ2-5; 11 bases line up with TRBD2. The CDR3 length is 16 residues. Trimming cost V 4 bases and J 4 bases; bases outside gene matches: 11. Germline V CDR1 and CDR2: SQVTM, ANQGSEA. The CDR3 nucleotides are TGCAGCGTTGCTGGTGTGATTAGCGGGGGGGCAGAGACCCAGTACTTC. Protein product: CSVAGVISGGAETQYF.

The V and J genes are TRBV7-8 and TRBJ1-1, with D perhaps matching TRBD1 (6 bases). The V gene's germline CDR1 is SGHVS and CDR2 FQNEAQ. Deletions cut 5 bases from V and 6 bases from J, with 10 bases between. The CDR3 spans 12 residues. CDR3 sequence reads: CASSPGQSEAFF. The CDR3 coding sequence is TGTGCCAGCAGCCCAGGACAGTCTGAAGCTTTCTTT. The full variable domain, in which reference TRBV7-8 and TRBJ1-1 provide the parts outside the CDR3, is GAGVSQSPRYKVAKRGQDVALRCDPISGHVSLFWYQQALGQGPEFLTYFQNEAQLDKSGLPSDRFFAERPEGSVSTLKIQRTQQEDSAVYLCASSPGQSEAFFGQGTRLTVV.

The chain recombines TRBV15 with TRBJ1-2; D uncertain. Germline loops: CDR1 LNHNV, CDR2 YYDKDF (reference sequence). The CDR3 covers 13 residues. Trimming shortened V by 2 bases and J by 1 base, and 5 bases separated the two germline ends. The CDR3 sequence: CATSRRNNYGYTF. The CDR3 region has the DNA TGTGCCACCAGCAGACGGAATAACTATGGCTACACCTTC.

The rearrangement uses TRBV6-5 and TRBJ2-5; D is unresolved. Trimming removed 0 bases at V and 5 bases at J, with 16 bases between. The CDR3 consists of 16 residues. The germline V gene has CDR1 MNHEY and CDR2 SVGAGI. Here the CDR3 reads CASSYSAIHHRETQYF. The CDR3 DNA is TGTGCCAGCAGTTACTCAGCTATTCACCACCGGGAGACCCAGTACTTC.

The gene calls are TRBV4-1 and TRBJ2-5; 11 nucleotides agree with TRBD2. Trimming at V came to 2 bases and at J to 2 bases, leaving 4 bases not matched to a gene. Germline values: CDR1 MGHRA, CDR2 YSYEKL. The CDR3 is 16 residues long. The CDR3 region is CASSQLLAGVQETQYF. The DNA of the CDR3 is TGCGCCAGCAGCCAACTACTAGCGGGGGTTCAAGAGACCCAGTACTTC.

This clone is a singleton in its sample. The rearrangement links TRBV2 to TRBJ2-7; unclear D gene. V dropped 5 bases and J dropped 3 bases, with 8 bases sitting between them. The CDR3 has 12 residues. The V gene's germline CDR1 is SNHLY and CDR2 FYNNEI. In DNA form, the CDR3 reads TGTGCCAGCAGTCTAACGTTCTACGAGCAGTACTTC. Its translation is CASSLTFYEQYF.

This chain links TRBV6-1 with TRBJ2-7, with TRBD2 as a possible D gene (5 bases). V gave up 7 bases and J gave up 2 bases, with 12 bases separating them. There are 13 residues in the CDR3. The germline V gene encodes CDR1 MNHNS and CDR2 SASEGT. In DNA, the CDR3 is TGTGCCAGCAAGAGGACTGGAACCTACGAGCAGTACTTC. This codes for CASKRTGTYEQYF.